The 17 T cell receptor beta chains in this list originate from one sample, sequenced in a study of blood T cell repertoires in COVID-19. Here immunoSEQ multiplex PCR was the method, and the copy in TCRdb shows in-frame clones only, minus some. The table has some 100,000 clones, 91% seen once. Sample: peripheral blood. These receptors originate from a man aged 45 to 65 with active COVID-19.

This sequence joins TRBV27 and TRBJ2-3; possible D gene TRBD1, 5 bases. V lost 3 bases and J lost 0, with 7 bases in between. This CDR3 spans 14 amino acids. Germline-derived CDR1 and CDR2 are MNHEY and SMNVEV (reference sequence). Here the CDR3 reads CASSFGASTDTQYF. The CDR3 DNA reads TGTGCCAGCAGTTTTGGGGCTAGCACAGATACGCAGTATTTT.

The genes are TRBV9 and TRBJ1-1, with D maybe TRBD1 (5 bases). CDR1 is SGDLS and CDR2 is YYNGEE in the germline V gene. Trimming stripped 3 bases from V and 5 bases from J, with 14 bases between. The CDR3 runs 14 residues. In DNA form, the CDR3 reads TGTGCCAGCAGCGGTGGATATAAGGGGACTGAAGCTTTCTTT. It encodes CASSGGYKGTEAFF.

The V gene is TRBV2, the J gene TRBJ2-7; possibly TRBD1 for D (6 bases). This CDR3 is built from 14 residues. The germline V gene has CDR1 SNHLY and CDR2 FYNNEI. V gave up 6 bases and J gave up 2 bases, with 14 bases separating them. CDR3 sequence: CASSYRQAAYEQYF. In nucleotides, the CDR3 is TGTGCCAGCAGCTACCGACAGGCAGCCTACGAGCAGTACTTC.

CDR3 sequence: CASSFVGENTEAFF. The CDR3, as DNA: TGTGCCAGCAGTTTTGTAGGGGAGAACACTGAAGCTTTCTTT. The rearrangement links TRBV27 to TRBJ1-1; TRBD1 is a possible D gene (5 bases). There are 14 residues in the CDR3. Trimming left V 3 bases short and J 1 base short, with 9 bases between. Germline CDR1 MNHEY, CDR2 SMNVEV (reference sequence).

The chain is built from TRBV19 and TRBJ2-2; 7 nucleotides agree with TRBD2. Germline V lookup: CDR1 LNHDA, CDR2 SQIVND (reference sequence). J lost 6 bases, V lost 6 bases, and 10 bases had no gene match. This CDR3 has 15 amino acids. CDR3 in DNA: TGTGCCAGTAGGGTAGAGACGGGGGGATCCGGGGAGCTGTTTTTT. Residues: CASRVETGGSGELFF. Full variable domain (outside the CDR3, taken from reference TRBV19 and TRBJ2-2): DGGITQSPKYLFRKEGQNVTLSCEQNLNHDAMYWYRQDPGQGLRLIYYSQIVNDFQKGDIAEGYSVSREKKESFPLTVTSAQKNPTAFYLCASRVETGGSGELFFGEGSRLTVL.

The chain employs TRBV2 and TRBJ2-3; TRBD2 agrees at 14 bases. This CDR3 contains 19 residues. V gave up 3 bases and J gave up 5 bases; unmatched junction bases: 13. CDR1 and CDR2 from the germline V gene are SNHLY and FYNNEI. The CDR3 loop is CASSEPPGLAGGARDTQYF. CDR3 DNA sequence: TGTGCCAGCAGTGAGCCCCCAGGACTAGCGGGAGGAGCGCGAGATACGCAGTATTTT.

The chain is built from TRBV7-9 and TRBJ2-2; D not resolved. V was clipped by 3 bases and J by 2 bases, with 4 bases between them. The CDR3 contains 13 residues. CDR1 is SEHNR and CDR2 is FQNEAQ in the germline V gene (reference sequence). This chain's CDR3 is CASSFSNTGELFF. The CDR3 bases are TGTGCCAGCAGCTTCTCTAACACCGGGGAGCTGTTTTTT. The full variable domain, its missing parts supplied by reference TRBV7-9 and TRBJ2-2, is DTGVSQNPRHKITKRGQNVTFRCDPISEHNRLYWYRQTLGQGPEFLTYFQNEAQLEKSRLLSDRFSAERPKGSFSTLEIQRTEQGDSAMYLCASSFSNTGELFFGEGSRLTVL.

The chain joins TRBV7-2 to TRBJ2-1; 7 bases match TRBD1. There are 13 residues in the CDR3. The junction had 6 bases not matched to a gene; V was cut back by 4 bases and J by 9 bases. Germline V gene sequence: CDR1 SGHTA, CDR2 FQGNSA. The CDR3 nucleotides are TGTGCCAGCAGCTCACAGGGGTACGGTGAGCAGTTCTTC. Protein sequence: CASSSQGYGEQFF. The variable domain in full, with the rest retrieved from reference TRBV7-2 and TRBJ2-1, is GAGVSQSPSNKVTEKGKDVELRCDPISGHTALYWYRQSLGQGLEFLIYFQGNSAPDKSGLPSDRFSAERTGGSVSTLTIQRTQQEDSAVYLCASSSQGYGEQFFGPGTRLTVL.

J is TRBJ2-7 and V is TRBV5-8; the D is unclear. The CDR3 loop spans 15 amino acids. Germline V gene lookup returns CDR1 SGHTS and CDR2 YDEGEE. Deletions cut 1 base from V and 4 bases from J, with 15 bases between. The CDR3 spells CASSLWVPTQYEQYV. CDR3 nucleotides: TGTGCCAGCAGCTTGTGGGTCCCGACACAATACGAGCAGTACGTC.

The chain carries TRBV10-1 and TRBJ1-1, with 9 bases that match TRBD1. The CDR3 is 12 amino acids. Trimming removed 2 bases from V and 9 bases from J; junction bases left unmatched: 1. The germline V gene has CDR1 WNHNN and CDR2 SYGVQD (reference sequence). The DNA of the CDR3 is TGCGCCAGCAGTGAGGGACAGGGGCAAGCTTTCTTT. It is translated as CASSEGQGQAFF.

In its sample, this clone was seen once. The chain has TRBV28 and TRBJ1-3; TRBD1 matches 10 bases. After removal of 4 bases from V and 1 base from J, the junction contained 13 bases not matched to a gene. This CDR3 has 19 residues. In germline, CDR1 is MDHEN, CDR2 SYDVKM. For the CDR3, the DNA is TGTGCCAGCAGTTCCCATCTGACAGGGGGCTTCGTATCTGGAAACACCATATATTTT. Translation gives CASSSHLTGGFVSGNTIYF.

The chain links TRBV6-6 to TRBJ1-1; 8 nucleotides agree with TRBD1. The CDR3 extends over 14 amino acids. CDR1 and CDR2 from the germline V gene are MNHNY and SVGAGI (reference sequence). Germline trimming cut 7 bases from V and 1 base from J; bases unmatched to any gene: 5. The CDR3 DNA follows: TGTGCCAGCATCAGGACAGGGCCGAACACTGAAGCTTTCTTT. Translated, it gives CASIRTGPNTEAFF.

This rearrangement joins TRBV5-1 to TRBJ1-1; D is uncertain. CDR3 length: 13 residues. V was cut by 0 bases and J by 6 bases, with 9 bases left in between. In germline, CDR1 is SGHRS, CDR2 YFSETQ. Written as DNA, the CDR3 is TGCGCCAGCAGCTTGGTTGAGGGTTCTGAAGCTTTCTTT. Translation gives CASSLVEGSEAFF.

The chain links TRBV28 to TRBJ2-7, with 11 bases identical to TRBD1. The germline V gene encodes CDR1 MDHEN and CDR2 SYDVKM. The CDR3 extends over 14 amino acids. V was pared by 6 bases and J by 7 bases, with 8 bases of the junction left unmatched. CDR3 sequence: CASSLGQGAREQYF. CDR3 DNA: TGTGCCAGCAGCCTAGGACAGGGGGCTAGAGAGCAGTACTTC.

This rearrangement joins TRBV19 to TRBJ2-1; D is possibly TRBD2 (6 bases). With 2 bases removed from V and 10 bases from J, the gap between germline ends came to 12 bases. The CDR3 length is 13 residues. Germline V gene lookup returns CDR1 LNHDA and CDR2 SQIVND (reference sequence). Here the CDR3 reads CASSIMVLAEQFF. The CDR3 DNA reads TGTGCCAGTAGTATAATGGTGCTAGCGGAGCAGTTCTTC.

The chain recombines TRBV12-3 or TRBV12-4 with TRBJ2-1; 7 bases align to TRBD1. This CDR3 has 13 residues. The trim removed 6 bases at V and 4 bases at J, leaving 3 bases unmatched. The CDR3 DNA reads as TGTGCCAGCAGCCGGGACAGTTACAATGAGCAGTTCTTC. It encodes CASSRDSYNEQFF.

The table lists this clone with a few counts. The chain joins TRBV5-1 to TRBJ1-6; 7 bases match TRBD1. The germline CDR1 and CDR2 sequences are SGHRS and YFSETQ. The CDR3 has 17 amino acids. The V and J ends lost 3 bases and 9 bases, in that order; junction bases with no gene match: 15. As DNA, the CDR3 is TGCGCCAGCAGCTCCATTTCCCGGGACAGTTCGGGTTCACCCCTCCACTTT. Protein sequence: CASSSISRDSSGSPLHF.